These T cell receptor beta chains were read from a single sample in a study of T cell responses to AZD1222 COVID-19 vaccine. Profiled with immunoSEQ multiplex PCR; TCRdb holds only in-frame clones, not every one. This sample has about 150,000 clones, with 93% found just once. Here the sequenced sample was peripheral blood, taken on day 0 of AZD1222 vaccination. The receptors derive from an adult in good health. The CDR3 runs from the conserved cysteine through the conserved F or W. The D gene is left open where the match is weak.

J gene	D gene	CDR3 length	V gene	CDR3 protein
TRBJ2-7	TRBD1	14	TRBV10-1	CASSEGNRGYEQYF
TRBJ2-5	-	14	TRBV19	CASSIAGVQETQYF
TRBJ1-6	-	15	TRBV11-2	CASSLVGRVNSPLHF
TRBJ1-1	-	14	TRBV6-5	CASRDHREGTEAFF
TRBJ1-3	TRBD1	16	TRBV5-1	CASSFMGQSSGNTIYF
TRBJ2-7	TRBD2	15	TRBV9	CASSANPGLDYEQYF
TRBJ2-1	TRBD2	15	TRBV7-2	CASSLAGRGYNEQFF
TRBJ2-7	TRBD1	16	TRBV4-1	CASSQDIGTGLPEQYF
TRBJ1-2	TRBD1	12	TRBV6-5	CASGGQERGYTF
TRBJ1-2	-	15	TRBV30	CAWSVRRRLTYGYTF
TRBJ2-3	TRBD1	16	TRBV7-3	CASSLRTGGASDTQYF